The clone carrying this T cell receptor beta chain appeared once. These data are taken from a study of blood T cells in healthy people across ages. A sample-barcoded 5' primer and a J-beta primer mix were used in a second PCR of roughly 7 to 11 cycles. TCRdb independently ran MiXCR on the 5' RACE reads; one entry per CDR3 protein. The data show about 680,000 distinct CDR3 sequences, 45% to 50% seen once. CDR1 is MDHEN and CDR2 is SYDVKM in the germline V gene. Trimming removed 7 bases at V and 3 bases at J, with 12 bases between. This CDR3 spans 13 amino acids. Sequencing used blood. The chain joins TRBV28 to TRBJ2-5; TRBD2 is a possible D gene (7 bases). The receptor's source is a woman aged 60 to 75 in good health. The CDR3 nucleotides read TGTGCCAGCACGGAAGGGGGGGAAGAGACCCAGTACTTC. This translates into CASTEGGEETQYF.